Below, 20 T cell receptor beta chains from the same sample are listed, as sequenced in a study of blood T cells in healthy people across ages (dated by TCRdb to about 2015). Library construction relied on 5' RACE. Sequencing took place on an Illumina HiSeq 2500. A second PCR of roughly 7 to 12 cycles was run with a J-beta primer mix and a sample-barcoded 5' primer. Using fastp at Q25 and MiXCR, TCRdb reprocessed the public reads and kept productive beta chains. Rows are combined by CDR3 protein, so each entry shows the most common genes and DNA. In all, the sample holds roughly 1 million distinct CDR3 sequences, and around 25% of those were seen once. The ten largest make up approximately 0.75% of the sample. This same sample was also taken into another study, of T cells of mothers and their children.

Sequencing was carried out using blood. These receptors were obtained from a girl between 2 and 10 years old in good health.

This clonotype was detected only a few times. V is TRBV29-1 and J is TRBJ2-5; the D is unclear. CDR1 and CDR2 (germline): SQVTM, ANQGSEA. The CDR3 extends over 14 amino acids. V lost 4 bases and J lost 2, with 14 bases in between. The CDR3 loop reads CSVGLLGQQETQYF. CDR3 bases: TGCAGCGTTGGGTTGCTTGGGCAGCAAGAGACCCAGTACTTC. Together with reference TRBV29-1 and TRBJ2-5, the CDR3 gives the full variable domain: SAVISQKPSRDICQRGTSLTIQCQVDSQVTMMFWYRQQPGQSLTLIATANQGSEATYESGFVIDKFPISRPNLTFSTLTVSNMSPEDSSIYLCSVGLLGQQETQYFGPGTRLLVL.

This rearrangement joins TRBV7-2 to TRBJ2-7; perhaps D is TRBD1 or TRBD2 (5 bases each). CDR3 size: 15 residues. V lost 3 bases, J lost 1 base, and 13 bases lay in between. Germline V lookup: CDR1 SGHTA, CDR2 FQGNSA. DNA for the CDR3: TGTGCCAGCAGCTTCCCCCGGGGCGGATCCTACGAGCAGTACTTC. It specifies CASSFPRGGSYEQYF.

This rearrangement joins TRBV5-1 to TRBJ2-3, with D tentatively TRBD1 (6 bases). Germline V gene sequence: CDR1 SGHRS, CDR2 YFSETQ. V lost 6 bases to trimming and J lost 0 bases, with 17 bases between them. The CDR3 spans 16 residues. The CDR3 DNA reads TGCGCCAGCATGTCGTCCCTGACAGGAAGCACAGATACGCAGTATTTT. Encoded protein: CASMSSLTGSTDTQYF. The whole variable domain, filled in from reference TRBV5-1 and TRBJ2-3, reads KAGVTQTPRYLIKTRGQQVTLSCSPISGHRSVSWYQQTPGQGLQFLFEYFSETQRNKGNFPGRFSGRQFSNSRSEMNVSTLELGDSALYLCASMSSLTGSTDTQYFGPGTRLTVL.

The table lists this clonotype with a few counts. V is TRBV7-2 and J is TRBJ1-2; D gene ambiguous. This CDR3 contains 13 residues. Germline V CDR1 and CDR2: SGHTA, FQGNSA. Trimming removed 1 base from V and 4 bases from J, with 7 bases in between. As DNA, the CDR3 is TGTGCCAGCAGCTTAGAACAGCGCTATGGCTACACCTTC. Its protein product is CASSLEQRYGYTF.

This clonotype occurred a few times. The chain is built from TRBV20-1 and TRBJ1-2; D is possibly TRBD1 (6 bases). The length of the CDR3 is 14 residues. Trimming removed 0 bases from V and 3 bases from J, with 11 bases in between. Germline V lookup: CDR1 DFQATT, CDR2 SNEGSKA (reference sequence). The CDR3 region is CSARDYRADYGYTF. Written as DNA, the CDR3 is TGCAGTGCTAGAGATTACAGGGCCGACTATGGCTACACCTTC.

This chain connects TRBV10-3 to TRBJ2-7; perhaps TRBD1 as D (6 bases). Germline CDR1 ENHRY, CDR2 SYGVKD. The CDR3 spans 19 residues. V was clipped by 2 bases and J by 1 base, with 24 bases between them. The DNA of the CDR3 is TGTGCCATCAGTGAGGTTGTGGTCGGGACACCATACCTTTCCTACGAGCAGTACTTC. Protein product: CAISEVVVGTPYLSYEQYF.

This clonotype has just a few counts. CDR3 DNA sequence: TGCGCCAGCAGCCCAAAATTGGCTCATTCCCCATTAGCTAACTATGGCTACACCTTC. Its translation is CASSPKLAHSPLANYGYTF. The chain couples TRBV4-3 to TRBJ1-2, with unresolved D. The germline gives CDR1 LGHNA, CDR2 YSLEER. This CDR3 spans 19 amino acids. Deletions cut 4 bases from V and 0 bases from J, with 24 bases between.

This clonotype showed up just a few times. The chain uses TRBV13 and TRBJ2-1, with TRBD2 matching 8 bases. The CDR3 has 18 amino acids. Germline CDR1 PRHDT, CDR2 FYEKMQ (reference sequence). V lost 6 bases, J lost 1 base, and 14 bases stayed unmatched. The CDR3 here is CASRSSSLRGASYNEQFF. The CDR3 DNA sequence: TGTGCCAGCAGGTCCTCCTCATTGCGGGGGGCATCCTACAATGAGCAGTTCTTC.

This clonotype turned up a few times. This chain links TRBV13 with TRBJ1-5; no clear D. The CDR3 covers 14 residues. V was trimmed by 1 base and J by 7 bases, leaving 11 bases between them. CDR1 is PRHDT and CDR2 is FYEKMQ in the germline V gene (reference sequence). The CDR3: CASSLVGVDQPQHF. In nucleotides, the CDR3 is TGTGCCAGCAGCTTAGTTGGGGTGGACCAGCCCCAGCATTTT.

This chain connects TRBV20-1 to TRBJ2-5; D gene ambiguous. The end of the DNA fits TRBJ2-7 better, so the J call may be wrong. The V gene's germline CDR1 is DFQATT and CDR2 SNEGSKA (reference sequence). The CDR3 spans 12 residues. The CDR3 here is CSARDTNYEQYF. The CDR3 DNA sequence: TGCAGTGCTAGAGATACGAACTACGAGCAGTACTTC.

The CDR3 protein is CASSRADSYGYTF. The CDR3 nucleotides read TGTGCCAGCAGCCGTGCGGATTCCTATGGCTACACCTTC. The V gene is TRBV12-3 or TRBV12-4, the J gene TRBJ1-2; D uncertain. Trimming removed 6 bases at V and 4 bases at J, with 12 bases between. The CDR3 has 13 residues.

CDR3: CASSLQAGLPQHF. CDR3 sequence (DNA): TGCGCCAGCAGCCTACAGGCCGGCTTGCCCCAGCATTTT. The gene calls are TRBV4-1 and TRBJ1-5, with D possibly being TRBD1 (5 bases). CDR3 length equals 13 residues. V lost 4 bases and J 9 bases, leaving 13 bases between the germline ends. Germline-derived CDR1 and CDR2 are MGHRA and YSYEKL.

To note about this clonotype: The CDR3 does not end in the conserved phenylalanine or tryptophan, so this is likely a read error. The chain carries TRBV20-1 and TRBJ2-5; D might be TRBD1 or TRBD2, each matching 6 bases. Near its end, the DNA agrees better with TRBJ2-7, so the J call may be wrong. The V gene's germline CDR1 is DFQATT and CDR2 SNEGSKA (reference sequence). The CDR3 spans 15 residues. The CDR3 loop reads CSAAALWGARYEQYL. CDR3 DNA: TGCAGTGCAGCGGCGCTCTGGGGGGCACGCTACGAGCAGTACCTC.

This clonotype showed up just a few times. The rearrangement links TRBV18 to TRBJ2-1; weak D call: TRBD2 (6 bases). Germline V CDR1 and CDR2: KGHSH, LQKENI. The CDR3 spans 13 residues. V gave up 3 bases and J gave up 8 bases, with 11 bases separating them. The CDR3 loop reads CASSPPTRDEQFF. The CDR3 DNA follows: TGTGCCAGCTCACCTCCGACTAGGGATGAGCAGTTCTTC.

This clonotype was seen a handful of times. This rearrangement joins TRBV29-1 to TRBJ2-3; D perhaps matches TRBD2 (5 bases). The V gene lost 7 bases and the J gene lost 1 base, with 12 bases spanning the gap. The V gene's germline CDR1 is SQVTM and CDR2 ANQGSEA. The CDR3 loop spans 13 amino acids. CDR3: CSAQVGGTDTQYF. The CDR3 DNA is TGCAGCGCCCAGGTCGGGGGCACAGATACGCAGTATTTT.

This clonotype was observed a few times. V and J are TRBV12-3 or TRBV12-4 and TRBJ2-3, with 8 bases lining up with TRBD1. V lost 5 bases and J lost 4; bases outside the gene matches: 14. This CDR3 has 17 amino acids. CDR3 amino acids: CASSLMQGAPRADTQYF. The CDR3 nucleotides are TGTGCCAGCAGTCTAATGCAGGGGGCTCCAAGGGCAGATACGCAGTATTTT.

The chain has TRBV7-6 and TRBJ1-1, with a tentative D call TRBD1 (5 bases). Germline V gene data show CDR1 as SGHVS and CDR2 as FNYEAQ. V was trimmed by 5 bases and J by 7 bases, leaving 17 bases between them. The CDR3 consists of 14 residues. The chain's CDR3 is CASSASGSGGEAFF. As DNA, the CDR3 is TGTGCCAGCAGCGCCTCAGGGTCGGGGGGTGAAGCTTTCTTT.

This rearrangement joins TRBV27 to TRBJ2-1, with D hard to call. The CDR3 is made up of 16 amino acids. Germline CDR1 reads MNHEY; CDR2 reads SMNVEV (reference sequence). The V and J ends lost 4 bases and 0 bases respectively, with 13 bases between them. CDR3 region: CASSYGFPGSYNEQFF. CDR3 nucleotides: TGTGCCAGCAGTTATGGCTTCCCCGGCTCCTACAATGAGCAGTTCTTC.

This clonotype showed up just once. The chain combines TRBV27 with TRBJ2-1; 12 positions match TRBD2. Germline V CDR1 and CDR2: MNHEY, SMNVEV (reference sequence). The length of the CDR3 is 14 residues. With V trimmed by 5 bases and J by 10 bases, 6 bases remained unmatched. The chain's CDR3 is CASSITSGGWEQFF. The CDR3 bases are TGTGCCAGCAGTATAACTAGCGGGGGGTGGGAGCAGTTCTTC.

V usage is TRBV24-1 and J usage is TRBJ2-1; D tentatively fits TRBD1 or TRBD2 (5 bases each). V lost 0 bases and J 9 bases, leaving 14 bases between the germline ends. The CDR3 covers 15 residues. The germline V gene has CDR1 KGHDR and CDR2 SFDVKD. CDR3 in amino acids: CATSDLRTDGGEQFF. The CDR3, as DNA: TGTGCCACCAGTGATTTGCGGACTGATGGGGGTGAGCAGTTCTTC.